The clone carrying this T cell receptor (beta chain) was observed a handful of times. Its antigen is as yet unknown. It was with unique molecular identifiers that the TCRbeta library was prepared. Each CDR3 protein is one row after TCRdb ran MiXCR on the PCR reads. The sample shows 530,000 or so distinct CDR3 sequences, over 25% of them seen only once. The data derive from a study of T-cell reconstitution after alpha-beta-depleted transplantation in children. The CDR3 consists of 13 residues. V shed 8 bases and J 9 bases; nucleotides not matched to a gene: 12. CDR1 is DFQATT, CDR2 SNEGSKA, per germline (reference sequence). Whole-study results and caveats: The high TCRbeta diversity at day 60 in some patients came from surviving recipient T cells and thymic progenitors.

The sequences come from PBMCs, collected before TCRalphabeta/CD19-depleted stem cell transplant. This TCR was sampled from a boy in the first two years of life with Wiskott-Aldrich syndrome, due to receive a stem cell transplant. The gene calls are TRBV20-1 and TRBJ2-1; 8 nucleotides line up with TRBD2. The CDR3 nucleotides are TGCAGTTACAGGCTAGCGGGTTACGGTGAGCAGTTCTTC. It translates to CSYRLAGYGEQFF.